One and the same sample provided the 4 T cell receptor beta chains below, sequenced in a study of T cell responses to AZD1222 COVID-19 vaccine (dated by TCRdb to about 2021). Receptors were amplified or captured by the immunoSEQ multiplex PCR assay. TCRdb re-hosts the immuneACCESS table, in-frame sequences only. Its copies lack some clones; in the studies checked, an unresolved V gene accounts for under half of them, and the cause for the rest is not known. The sample yields around 130,000 clones; under 95% were counted once. Roughly 5.4% of the sample belongs to the ten largest clones. Per the publication, the time point label means: baseline before first vaccination. The sample consisted of peripheral blood, taken on day 0 of AZD1222 vaccination. The receptors derive from an adult in good health.

This chain links TRBV19 with TRBJ1-1; D not certain. The CDR3 spans 13 residues. With 11 bases removed from V and 3 bases from J, the gap between germline ends came to 16 bases. The germline CDR1 and CDR2 sequences are LNHDA and SQIVND (reference sequence). The CDR3 DNA reads as TGTGCCTCCTCCGGGCCCTTCTACACTGAAGCTTTCTTT. It yields the protein CASSGPFYTEAFF.

The chain links TRBV19 to TRBJ1-2; perhaps TRBD1 as D (5 bases). Trimming took off 5 bases at V and 4 bases at J, with 20 bases between the two ends. Germline V gene data show CDR1 as LNHDA and CDR2 as SQIVND (reference sequence). This CDR3 is built from 16 residues. In nucleotides, the CDR3 is TGTGCCAGTAGTCCCTCGGCTGGGGGAGTCTTCTATGGCTACACCTTC. This codes for CASSPSAGGVFYGYTF.

The V gene is TRBV6-1, the J gene TRBJ2-7, with 7 bases that match TRBD1. The CDR3 contains 12 residues. CDR1 is MNHNS, CDR2 SASEGT, per germline. Trimming removed 6 bases from V and 7 bases from J; junction bases left unmatched: 6. CDR3 amino acids: CASSRGQWEQYF. In DNA form, the CDR3 reads TGTGCCAGCAGCCGGGGACAGTGGGAGCAGTACTTC.

CDR3 loop: CASSPAGGRGWSTEAFF. DNA for the CDR3: TGTGCCAGCTCACCGGCGGGGGGGCGAGGGTGGAGCACTGAAGCTTTCTTT. The genes are TRBV18 and TRBJ1-1, with a tentative D call TRBD1 (6 bases). The CDR3 totals 17 residues. V was trimmed by 3 bases and J by 4 bases, leaving 21 bases between them. Germline V gene lookup returns CDR1 KGHSH and CDR2 LQKENI.